This T cell receptor beta chain was documented in a study of T cell responses to AZD1222 COVID-19 vaccine. For the study at large: Both about-4-week and about-12-week second-dose recipients were combined. Study observations and caveats: Once two AZD1222 doses were given, Spike-specific TCR breadth and depth went up.

As regards this clone: Its antigen is unidentified.

The CDR3 has 17 amino acids. Germline lookup yields CDR1 MGHRA and CDR2 YSYEKL. V was pared by 1 base and J by 1 base, with 14 bases between. Only in-frame clones appear in the TCRdb table, and some are missing; sequencing was by immunoSEQ multiplex PCR. The table includes over 85,000 clones, 90% to 95% detected once. The clonotype originates from an adult in good health. Sample: peripheral blood, taken on day 0 of AZD1222 vaccination. This rearrangement joins TRBV4-1 to TRBJ1-3, with a tentative D call TRBD1 (6 bases). The DNA of the CDR3 is TGCGCCAGCAGCCAAGTGTGGGGGGCCGTTTCTGGAAACACCATATATTTT. Protein product: CASSQVWGAVSGNTIYF.